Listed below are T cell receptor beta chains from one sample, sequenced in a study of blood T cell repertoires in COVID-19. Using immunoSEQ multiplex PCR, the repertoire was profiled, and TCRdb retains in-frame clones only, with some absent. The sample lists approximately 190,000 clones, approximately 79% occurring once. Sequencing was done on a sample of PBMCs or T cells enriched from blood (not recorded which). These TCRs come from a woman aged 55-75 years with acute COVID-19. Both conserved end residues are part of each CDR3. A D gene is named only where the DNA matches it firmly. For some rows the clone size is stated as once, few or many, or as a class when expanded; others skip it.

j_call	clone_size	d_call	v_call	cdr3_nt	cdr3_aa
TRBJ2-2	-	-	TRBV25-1	TGTGCCAGCAGTGATGCCTGGAGGCCGAACACCGGGGAGCTGTTTTTT	CASSDAWRPNTGELFF
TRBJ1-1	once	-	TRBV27	TGTGCCAGCAGGGAGGGCGGGAGGGACACTGAAGCTTTCTTT	CASREGGRDTEAFF
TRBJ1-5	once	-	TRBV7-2	TGTGCCAGCAGCCCCGAGGGGGGGGTAGGTCAGCCCCAGCATTTT	CASSPEGGVGQPQHF
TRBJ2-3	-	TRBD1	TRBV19	TGTGCCAGTAGTGCCCCGGGACAGATCACAGATACGCAGTATTTT	CASSAPGQITDTQYF
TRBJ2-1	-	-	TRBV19	TGTGCCAGTAGCCTCCCCCCCGCCGCGCGCAATGAGCAGTTCTTC	CASSLPPAARNEQFF
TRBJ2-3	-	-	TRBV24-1	TGTGCCACCAGTGACGGGACAAGCAACACAGATACGCAGTATTTT	CATSDGTSNTDTQYF
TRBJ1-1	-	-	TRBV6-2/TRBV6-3	TGTGCCAGCAGTTACTCCGGTGTTGAAGCTTTCTTT	CASSYSGVEAFF
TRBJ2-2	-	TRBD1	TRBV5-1	TGCGCCAGCAGCTACGACAGGGGAGAGGAACCCACCGGGGAGCTGTTTTTT	CASSYDRGEEPTGELFF
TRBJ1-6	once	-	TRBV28	TGTGCCAGCAGTCCCGCCCGGGGTGCTCGCTCACCCCTCCACTTT	CASSPARGARSPLHF
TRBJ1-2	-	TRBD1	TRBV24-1	TGTGCCACCAGTGAGACAGGGTATGGGGACGGCTACACCTTC	CATSETGYGDGYTF
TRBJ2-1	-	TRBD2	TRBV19	TGTGCCAGTAGTCCGGGGACTAGCGGGATCGGTGAGCAGTTCTTC	CASSPGTSGIGEQFF